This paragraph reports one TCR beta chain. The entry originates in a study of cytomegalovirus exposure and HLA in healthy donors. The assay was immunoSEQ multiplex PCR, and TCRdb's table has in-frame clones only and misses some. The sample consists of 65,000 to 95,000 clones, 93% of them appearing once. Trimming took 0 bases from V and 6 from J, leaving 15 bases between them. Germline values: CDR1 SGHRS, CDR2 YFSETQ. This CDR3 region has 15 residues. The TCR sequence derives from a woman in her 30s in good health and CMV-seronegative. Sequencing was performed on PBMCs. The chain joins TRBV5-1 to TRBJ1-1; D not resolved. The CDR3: CASSLDGPHLPEAFF. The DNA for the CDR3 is TGCGCCAGCAGCTTGGATGGGCCTCATCTACCTGAAGCTTTCTTT.